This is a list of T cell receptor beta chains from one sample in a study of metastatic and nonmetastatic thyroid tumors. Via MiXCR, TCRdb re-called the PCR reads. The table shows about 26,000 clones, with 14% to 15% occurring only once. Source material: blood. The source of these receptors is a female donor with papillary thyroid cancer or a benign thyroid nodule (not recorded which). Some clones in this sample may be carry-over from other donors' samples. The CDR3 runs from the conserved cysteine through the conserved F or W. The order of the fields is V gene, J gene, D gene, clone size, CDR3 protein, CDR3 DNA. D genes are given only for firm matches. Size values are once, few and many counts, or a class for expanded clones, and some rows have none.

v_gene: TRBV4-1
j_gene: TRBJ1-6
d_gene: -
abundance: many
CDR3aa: CASSQAPGRTPLHF
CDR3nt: TGCGCCAGCAGCCAAGCTCCAGGGAGGACACCCCTCCACTTT

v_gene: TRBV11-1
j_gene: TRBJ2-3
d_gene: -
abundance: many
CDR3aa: CASSLWDLAEDTQYF
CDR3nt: TGTGCCAGCAGCCTTTGGGACTTGGCAGAGGATACGCAGTATTTT

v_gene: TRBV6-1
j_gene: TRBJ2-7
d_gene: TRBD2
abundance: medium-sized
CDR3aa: CASRTLAGDEQYF
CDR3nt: TGTGCCAGCAGGACACTAGCGGGAGACGAGCAGTACTTC

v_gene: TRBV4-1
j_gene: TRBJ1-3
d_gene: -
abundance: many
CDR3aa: CASSQDRSTIYF
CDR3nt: TGCGCCAGCAGCCAAGATAGAAGCACCATATATTTT

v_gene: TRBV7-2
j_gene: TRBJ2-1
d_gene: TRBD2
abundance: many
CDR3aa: CASSSLAGSSYNEQFF
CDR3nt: TGTGCCAGCAGCTCCCTAGCGGGAAGCTCCTACAATGAGCAGTTCTTC

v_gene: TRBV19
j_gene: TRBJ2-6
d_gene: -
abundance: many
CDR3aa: CATQQGTGANVLTF
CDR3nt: TGTGCCACCCAACAGGGAACTGGGGCCAACGTCCTGACTTTC

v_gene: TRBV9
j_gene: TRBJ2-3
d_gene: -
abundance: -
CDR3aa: CASSYTSTDTQYF
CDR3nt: TGTGCCAGCAGCTATACTAGCACAGATACGCAGTATTTT

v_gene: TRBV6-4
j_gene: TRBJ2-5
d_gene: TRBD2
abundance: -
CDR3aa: CASRHLAGGEEETQYF
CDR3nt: TGTGCCAGCAGACACCTAGCGGGAGGGGAGGAAGAGACCCAGTACTTC

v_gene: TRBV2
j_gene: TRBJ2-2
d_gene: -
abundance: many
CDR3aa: CASSEYGVLGELFF
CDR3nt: TGTGCCAGCAGTGAATACGGGGTTCTGGGGGAGCTGTTTTTT

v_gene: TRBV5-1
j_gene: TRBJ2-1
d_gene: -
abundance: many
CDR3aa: CASRTGFPQPEEFF
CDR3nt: TGCGCCAGCAGAACAGGGTTCCCACAACCTGAGGAGTTCTTC

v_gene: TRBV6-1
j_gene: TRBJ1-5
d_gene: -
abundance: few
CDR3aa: CASSEKEDGNQPQHF
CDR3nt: TGTGCCAGCAGTGAAAAGGAGGATGGCAATCAGCCCCAGCATTTT

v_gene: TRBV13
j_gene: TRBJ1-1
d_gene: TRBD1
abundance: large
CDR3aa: CASSSHRGWGGEAFF
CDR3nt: TGTGCCAGCAGCTCGCACAGGGGCTGGGGGGGTGAAGCTTTCTTT

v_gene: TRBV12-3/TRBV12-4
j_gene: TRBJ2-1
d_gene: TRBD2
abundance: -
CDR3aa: CASSSLSGKFEQFF
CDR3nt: TGTGCCAGCAGTTCTCTTAGCGGGAAGTTTGAGCAGTTCTTT

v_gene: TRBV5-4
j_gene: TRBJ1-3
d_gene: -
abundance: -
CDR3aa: CVSTLDTDSEGNTIYF
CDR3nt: TGTGTCAGCACCTTGGACACCGACAGCGAGGGAAACACCATATATTTT

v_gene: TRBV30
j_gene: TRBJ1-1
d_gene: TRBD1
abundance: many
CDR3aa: CAWSTGQGSTEAFF
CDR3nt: TGTGCCTGGAGTACTGGACAGGGGAGCACTGAAGCTTTCTTT

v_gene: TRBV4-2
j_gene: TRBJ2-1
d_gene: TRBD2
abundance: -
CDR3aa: CASSQVQSGSSGVYNEQFF
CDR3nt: TGTGCCAGCAGCCAAGTCCAGAGCGGGAGTAGCGGGGTATACAATGAGCAGTTCTTC

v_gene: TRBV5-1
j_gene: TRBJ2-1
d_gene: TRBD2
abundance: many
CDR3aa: CASSLRTSGSGDEQFF
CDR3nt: TGCGCCAGCAGCTTGAGGACTAGCGGGAGTGGCGATGAGCAGTTCTTC

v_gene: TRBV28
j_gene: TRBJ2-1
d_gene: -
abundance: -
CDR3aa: CSSSPERRGTQRQFF
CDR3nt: TGTTCCAGCAGCCCTGAGCGTAGGGGGACCCAAAGGCAGTTCTTC

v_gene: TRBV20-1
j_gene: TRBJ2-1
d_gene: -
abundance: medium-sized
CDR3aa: CSARPQGGRHEQFF
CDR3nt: TGCAGTGCTAGACCACAGGGGGGGCGGCATGAGCAGTTCTTC

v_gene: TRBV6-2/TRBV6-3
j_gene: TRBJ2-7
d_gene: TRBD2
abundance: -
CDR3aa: CASSNLLLAGGPFDEQYF
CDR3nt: TGTGCCAGCAGTAACCTATTACTAGCGGGGGGGCCGTTCGACGAGCAGTACTTC

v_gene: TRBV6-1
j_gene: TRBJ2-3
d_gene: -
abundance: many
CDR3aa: CASKPPGPYTDTQYF
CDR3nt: TGTGCCAGCAAACCACCAGGGCCATACACAGATACGCAGTATTTT

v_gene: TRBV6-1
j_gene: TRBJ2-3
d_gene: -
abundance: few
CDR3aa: CASVSGSTDTQYF
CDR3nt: TGTGCCAGCGTAAGTGGGAGCACAGATACGCAGTATTTT

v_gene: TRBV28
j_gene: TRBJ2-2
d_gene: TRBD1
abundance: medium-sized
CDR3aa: CASSLWDRGDTGELFF
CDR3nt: TGTGCCAGCAGTTTATGGGACAGGGGTGACACCGGGGAGCTGTTTTTT

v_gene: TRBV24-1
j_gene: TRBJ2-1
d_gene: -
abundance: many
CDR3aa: CATSDPGRDQFNEQFF
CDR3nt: TGTGCCACCAGTGACCCGGGACGCGACCAGTTCAATGAGCAGTTCTTC

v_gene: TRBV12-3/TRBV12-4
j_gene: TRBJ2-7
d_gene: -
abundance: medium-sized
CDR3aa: CASSSEGILNYEQYF
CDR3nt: TGTGCCAGCAGTAGCGAAGGCATCCTGAACTACGAGCAGTACTTC

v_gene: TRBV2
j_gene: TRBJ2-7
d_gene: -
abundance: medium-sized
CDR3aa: CASRGMGGHSGSEQYF
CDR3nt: TGTGCCAGCAGAGGCATGGGGGGACATAGTGGCTCAGAGCAGTACTTC

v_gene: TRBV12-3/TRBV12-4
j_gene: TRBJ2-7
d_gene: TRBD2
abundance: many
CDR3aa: CASSLPSGSPYEQYF
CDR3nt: TGTGCCAGCAGTTTACCTAGCGGGAGCCCCTACGAGCAGTACTTC

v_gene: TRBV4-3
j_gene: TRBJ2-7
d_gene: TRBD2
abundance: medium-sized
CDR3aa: CASSLGRGDEQYF
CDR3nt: TGCGCCAGCAGCTTGGGGCGGGGGGACGAGCAGTACTTC

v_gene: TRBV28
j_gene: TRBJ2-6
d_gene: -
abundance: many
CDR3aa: CASIPGGISGANVLTF
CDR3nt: TGTGCCAGCATCCCCGGCGGAATCTCTGGGGCCAACGTCCTGACTTTC

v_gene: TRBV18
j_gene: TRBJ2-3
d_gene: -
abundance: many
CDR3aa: CASSSQGSTDTQYF
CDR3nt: TGTGCCAGCTCATCACAGGGTAGCACAGATACGCAGTATTTT

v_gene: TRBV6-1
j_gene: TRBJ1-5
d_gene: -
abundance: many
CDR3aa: CASSEYGSSNQPQHF
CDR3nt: TGTGCCAGCAGTGAGTACGGATCCAGCAATCAGCCCCAGCATTTT

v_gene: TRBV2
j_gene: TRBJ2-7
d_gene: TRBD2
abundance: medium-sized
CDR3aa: CASSKVTSGIEQYF
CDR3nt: TGTGCCAGCAGTAAGGTGACTAGCGGGATCGAGCAGTACTTC

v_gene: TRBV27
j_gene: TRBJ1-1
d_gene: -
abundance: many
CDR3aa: CASSLGQNTEAFF
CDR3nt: TGTGCCAGCAGTTTGGGTCAAAACACTGAAGCTTTCTTT

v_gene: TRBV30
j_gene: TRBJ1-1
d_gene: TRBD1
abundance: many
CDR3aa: CAWMTGVDPFF
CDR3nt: TGTGCCTGGATGACAGGGGTGGATCCTTTCTTT

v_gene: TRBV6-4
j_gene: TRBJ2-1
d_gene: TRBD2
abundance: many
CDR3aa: CASSDLAGNNEQFF
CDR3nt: TGTGCCAGCAGTGACCTAGCGGGAAACAATGAGCAGTTCTTC

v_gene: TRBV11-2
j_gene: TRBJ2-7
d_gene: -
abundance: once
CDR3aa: CANSLRPSVRAYEQYF
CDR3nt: TGTGCCAACAGCTTACGGCCCAGCGTGAGGGCCTACGAGCAGTACTTC

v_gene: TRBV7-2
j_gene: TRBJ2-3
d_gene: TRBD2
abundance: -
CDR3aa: CASSLARRASGSTDTQYF
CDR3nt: TGCGCCAGCAGCTTAGCCCGGCGGGCTAGCGGTAGCACAGATACGCAGTATTTT

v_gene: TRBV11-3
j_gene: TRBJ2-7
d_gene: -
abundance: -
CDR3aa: CASSLQEESYEQYF
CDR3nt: TGTGCCAGCAGCTTACAGGAAGAAAGCTACGAGCAGTACTTC

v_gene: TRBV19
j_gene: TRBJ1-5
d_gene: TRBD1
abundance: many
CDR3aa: CASSMRSWDSANQPQHF
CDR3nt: TGTGCCAGTAGTATGCGATCGTGGGACAGCGCTAATCAGCCCCAGCATTTT

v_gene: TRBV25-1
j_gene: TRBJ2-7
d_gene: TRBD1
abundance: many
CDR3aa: CASGPGGSYEQYF
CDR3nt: TGTGCCAGCGGACCAGGGGGTTCCTACGAGCAGTACTTC

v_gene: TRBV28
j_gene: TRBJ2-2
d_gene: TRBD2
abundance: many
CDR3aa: CASRREGHRAGELFF
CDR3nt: TGTGCCTCGAGGCGGGAGGGCCATCGCGCCGGGGAGCTGTTTTTT

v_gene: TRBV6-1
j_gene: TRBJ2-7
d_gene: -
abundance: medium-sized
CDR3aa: CASSLGRASDTYEQYF
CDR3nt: TGTGCCAGCTCTCTCGGGCGGGCTAGCGATACCTACGAGCAGTACTTC